Listed here are 23 T cell receptor beta chains from one sample, sequenced in a study of cytomegalovirus exposure and HLA in healthy donors (dated by TCRdb to about 2017). The library relied on the immunoSEQ multiplex PCR assay. For the multiplex PCR, a mixture combining 60 forward primers for TCR Vbeta segments and 13 reverse primers for TCR Jbeta segments was used. TCRdb carries this immuneACCESS record with in-frame sequences only. Its versions omit some clonotypes, under half of them owing to an unresolved V gene in the studies checked, with the rest unexplained. The sample profile shows approximately 160,000 clones; about three quarters of them were found once. The ten largest clones capture 5.5% to 7.5% of the sample. What was sequenced was PBMCs. The origin of the receptors is a woman aged 40-49 years in good health and CMV-seropositive.

V usage is TRBV29-1 and J usage is TRBJ2-7, with 9 positions matching TRBD1. The V segment lost 3 bases and the J segment 1 base; nucleotides outside the gene matches: 10. The CDR3 loop spans 16 amino acids. The germline V gene has CDR1 SQVTM and CDR2 ANQGSEA. The CDR3 loop is CSVDGFQDRGSYEQYF. The CDR3 nucleotides are TGCAGCGTTGATGGGTTTCAGGACAGGGGTTCCTACGAGCAGTACTTC.

The V gene is TRBV30, the J gene TRBJ1-2; 8 nucleotides agree with TRBD1. Germline V lookup: CDR1 GTSNPN, CDR2 SVGIG (reference sequence). The CDR3 is made up of 13 amino acids. Trimming cost V 8 bases and J 8 bases; bases outside gene matches: 13. The CDR3 is CASAGGVLGGYTF. The CDR3 nucleotides read TGTGCCAGTGCAGGGGGCGTTCTGGGCGGCTACACCTTC.

The gene calls are TRBV30 and TRBJ2-7, with D perhaps TRBD2 (6 bases). Germline V gene data show CDR1 as GTSNPN and CDR2 as SVGIG (reference sequence). Trimming took 0 bases from V and 0 from J, leaving 21 bases between them. CDR3 length equals 18 residues. CDR3 bases: TGTGCCTGGAGTGTACTCGGCGGACGCGGGACCCGCTCCTACGAGCAGTACTTC. It specifies CAWSVLGGRGTRSYEQYF. The variable domain in full, completed from reference TRBV30 and TRBJ2-7, reads SQTIHQWPATLVQPVGSPLSLECTVEGTSNPNLYWYRQAAGRGLQLLFYSVGIGQISSEVPQNLSASRPQDRQFILSSKKLLLSDSGFYLCAWSVLGGRGTRSYEQYFGPGTRLTVT.

The chain links TRBV7-6 to TRBJ2-7, with 10 bases identical to TRBD2. J gave up 5 bases and V 4 bases, and 5 bases lay outside the gene matches. This CDR3 spans 14 amino acids. Germline-derived CDR1 and CDR2 are SGHVS and FNYEAQ. CDR3 in amino acids: CASSSGTSADEQYF. The CDR3 DNA is TGTGCCAGCAGCTCCGGGACTAGCGCTGACGAGCAGTACTTC.

The rearrangement links TRBV9 to TRBJ2-3; D possibly corresponds to TRBD2 (6 bases). The ends were cut back, 2 bases at V and 3 bases at J, with 10 bases in the middle. The CDR3 runs 14 residues. The germline V gene encodes CDR1 SGDLS and CDR2 YYNGEE. The CDR3, as DNA: TGTGCCAGCAGCGTGAGGGACTTTACAGATACGCAGTATTTT. Translating gives CASSVRDFTDTQYF.

This chain connects TRBV7-8 to TRBJ2-2; tentative D call: TRBD1 (6 bases). The CDR3 consists of 15 residues. V lost 1 base to trimming and J lost 4 bases, with 10 bases between them. Germline lookup yields CDR1 SGHVS and CDR2 FQNEAQ. The CDR3 region has the DNA TGTGCCAGCAGCTTAGTGGGCAGGGGCACCGGGGAGCTGTTTTTT. It yields the protein CASSLVGRGTGELFF.

This clone was seen a handful of times. This chain links TRBV2 with TRBJ2-7, with D possibly matching TRBD1 (7 bases). V was clipped by 4 bases and J by 4 bases, with 17 bases between them. Germline values: CDR1 SNHLY, CDR2 FYNNEI. The CDR3 spans 15 residues. The CDR3 DNA reads as TGTGCCAGCAGTGTTGGCGGGACAGAATATTACGAGCAGTACTTC. Amino acid sequence: CASSVGGTEYYEQYF.

The chain carries TRBV19 and TRBJ2-3; 9 nucleotides match TRBD1. Trimming took 7 bases from V and 0 from J; bases not matched to a gene: 5. Germline V gives CDR1 LNHDA, CDR2 SQIVND (reference sequence). The length of the CDR3 is 15 residues. CDR3 protein: CASTDRGASTDTQYF. The CDR3 DNA reads as TGTGCCAGTACGGACAGGGGTGCTAGCACAGATACGCAGTATTTT.

This chain joins TRBV2 and TRBJ2-5; 7 nucleotides match TRBD1. Germline CDR1 SNHLY, CDR2 FYNNEI. Germline trimming cut 8 bases from V and 2 bases from J; bases unmatched to any gene: 5. The CDR3 spans 13 residues. CDR3 in amino acids: CASRRDSQETQYF. CDR3 DNA: TGTGCCAGCCGCCGGGACAGTCAAGAGACCCAGTACTTC.

This rearrangement joins TRBV27 to TRBJ1-1; D is uncertain. With 0 bases removed from V and 6 bases from J, the gap between germline ends came to 14 bases. Germline V gene lookup returns CDR1 MNHEY and CDR2 SMNVEV (reference sequence). The CDR3 is made up of 15 amino acids. The CDR3 DNA is TGTGCCAGCAGTTTATCGTACAATTCGCGGTCTGAAGCTTTCTTT. Amino acid sequence: CASSLSYNSRSEAFF.

The CDR3 spells CASSQENRFNEKLFF. The CDR3 nucleotides read TGCGCCAGCAGCCAAGAAAACCGGTTTAATGAAAAACTGTTTTTT. The genes are TRBV4-3 and TRBJ1-4; no definite D call. V gave up 0 bases and J gave up 4 bases, with 9 bases separating them. CDR1 is LGHNA and CDR2 is YSLEER in the germline V gene. This CDR3 is built from 15 residues.

The gene calls are TRBV19 and TRBJ1-5; a weak D match, TRBD1 (5 bases). The CDR3 has 15 residues. V was shortened by 7 bases and J by 0 bases, with 13 bases between the two germline ends. The germline gives CDR1 LNHDA, CDR2 SQIVND (reference sequence). The CDR3 reads CASKGLRYSNQPQHF. DNA of the CDR3: TGTGCCAGTAAGGGGTTGAGATATAGCAATCAGCCCCAGCATTTT.

The chain recombines TRBV27 with TRBJ2-7; D is perhaps TRBD1 (6 bases). The germline gives CDR1 MNHEY, CDR2 SMNVEV (reference sequence). This CDR3 contains 14 residues. Trimming took 5 bases from V and 0 from J, leaving 11 bases between them. Here the CDR3 reads CASSKTGSSYEQYF. Written as DNA, the CDR3 is TGTGCCAGCAGTAAAACAGGGTCCTCCTACGAGCAGTACTTC.

CDR3 DNA: TGTGCCTGGAGCTACACCGGGGAGCTGTTTTTT. This encodes CAWSYTGELFF. J is TRBJ2-2 and V is TRBV30; no firm D call. Germline CDR1 GTSNPN, CDR2 SVGIG (reference sequence). The CDR3 has 11 residues. The V end lost 3 bases, the J end lost 3 bases, and 2 bases lay between the germline ends.

V is TRBV7-8 and J is TRBJ2-3; TRBD2 is a possible D gene (6 bases). CDR1 and CDR2 (germline): SGHVS, FQNEAQ. The CDR3 is made up of 14 amino acids. Trimming took off 3 bases at V and 4 bases at J, with 11 bases between the two ends. This CDR3 is CASSLRGGSDTQYF. The CDR3 DNA is TGTGCCAGCAGCTTGAGGGGAGGTTCAGATACGCAGTATTTT. Drawing the rest from reference TRBV7-8 and TRBJ2-3, the complete variable domain is GAGVSQSPRYKVAKRGQDVALRCDPISGHVSLFWYQQALGQGPEFLTYFQNEAQLDKSGLPSDRFFAERPEGSVSTLKIQRTQQEDSAVYLCASSLRGGSDTQYFGPGTRLTVL.

This chain joins TRBV7-3 and TRBJ1-1; D uncertain. CDR1 and CDR2 (germline): SGHTA, FQGTGA. The CDR3 covers 13 residues. Trimming cost V 6 bases and J 1 base, with 9 bases left between them. The CDR3 nucleotides are TGTGCCAGCAGTCCGACGGGGAACACTGAAGCTTTCTTT. This codes for CASSPTGNTEAFF.

Only one count was recorded for this clone. DNA of the CDR3: TGTGCCAGTAGTACATCGCGAGTGGTCAGGGGTACTGAAGCTTTCTTT. Protein: CASSTSRVVRGTEAFF. The V and J genes are TRBV19 and TRBJ1-1; D might be TRBD1 (6 bases). CDR1 is LNHDA and CDR2 is SQIVND in the germline V gene (reference sequence). V lost 4 bases and J 5 bases, leaving 20 bases between the germline ends. This CDR3 has 16 residues.

The chain links TRBV2 to TRBJ1-6, with TRBD1 as a possible D gene (5 bases). CDR1 and CDR2 (germline): SNHLY, FYNNEI. The CDR3 covers 15 residues. The ends were cut back, 6 bases at V and 9 bases at J, with 18 bases in the middle. The CDR3 region is CASRDPRVLGSPLHF. CDR3 coding DNA: TGTGCCAGCAGGGATCCCAGGGTCTTAGGTTCACCCCTCCACTTT.

The chain joins TRBV5-1 to TRBJ1-4; D unclear. From germline, CDR1 is SGHRS and CDR2 YFSETQ. V was shortened by 2 bases and J by 7 bases, with 9 bases between the two germline ends. This CDR3 is built from 13 residues. CDR3 residues: CASSFDRGEKLFF. CDR3 sequence (DNA): TGCGCCAGCAGCTTCGACCGGGGTGAAAAACTGTTTTTT.

The rearrangement joins TRBV9 to TRBJ1-2; 9 bases align to TRBD1. V dropped 3 bases and J dropped 8; count of bases not matched to a gene: 5. The CDR3 runs 13 residues. In germline, CDR1 is SGDLS, CDR2 YYNGEE. The CDR3 loop reads CASSATTGGGYTF. CDR3 DNA sequence: TGTGCCAGCAGCGCGACGACAGGGGGAGGCTACACCTTC.

The chain is built from TRBV7-2 and TRBJ2-3, with TRBD2 matching over 8 bases. CDR1 and CDR2 (germline): SGHTA, FQGNSA. The ends lost 5 bases at V and 7 bases at J; junction bases unmatched: 8. CDR3 length equals 14 residues. The CDR3 DNA reads as TGTGCCAGCAGCCCGAGGCGGGGGGAGAATACGCAGTATTTT. Encoded protein: CASSPRRGENTQYF.

This clone has only one observation. V and J are TRBV28 and TRBJ2-3; 7 nucleotides align to TRBD2. The junction had 3 bases not matched to a gene; V was cut back by 7 bases and J by 2 bases. This CDR3 region has 13 residues. CDR1 is MDHEN and CDR2 is SYDVKM in the germline V gene. The CDR3 nucleotides are TGTGCCAGCAACGGGGGGATCACAGATACGCAGTATTTT. Translating it yields CASNGGITDTQYF.

The CDR3 here is CASSDRDRGTGAQYF. The DNA of the CDR3 is TGTGCCAGCAGTGATAGGGACAGGGGAACGGGGGCCCAGTACTTC. The rearrangement uses TRBV25-1 and TRBJ2-5; TRBD1 matches at 10 bases. CDR1 MGHDK and CDR2 SYGVNS come from the germline V gene. The V segment lost 3 bases and the J segment 9 bases; nucleotides outside the gene matches: 10. The CDR3 spans 15 residues. The full variable domain, with the rest looked up from reference TRBV25-1 and TRBJ2-5, is EADIYQTPRYLVIGTGKKITLECSQTMGHDKMYWYQQDPGMELHLIHYSYGVNSTEKGDLSSESTVSRIRTEHFPLTLESARPSHTSQYLCASSDRDRGTGAQYFGPGTRLLVL.